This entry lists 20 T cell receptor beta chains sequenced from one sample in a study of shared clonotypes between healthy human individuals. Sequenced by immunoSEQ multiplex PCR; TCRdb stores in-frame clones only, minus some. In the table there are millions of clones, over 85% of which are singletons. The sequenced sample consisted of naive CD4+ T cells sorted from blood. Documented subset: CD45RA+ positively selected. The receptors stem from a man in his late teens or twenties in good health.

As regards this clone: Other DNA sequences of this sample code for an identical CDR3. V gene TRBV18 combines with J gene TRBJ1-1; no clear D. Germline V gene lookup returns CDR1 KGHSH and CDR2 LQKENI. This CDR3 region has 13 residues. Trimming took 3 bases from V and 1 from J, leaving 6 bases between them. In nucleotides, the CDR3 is TGTGCCAGCTCACCGAACTCGAACACTGAAGCTTTCTTT. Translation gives CASSPNSNTEAFF.

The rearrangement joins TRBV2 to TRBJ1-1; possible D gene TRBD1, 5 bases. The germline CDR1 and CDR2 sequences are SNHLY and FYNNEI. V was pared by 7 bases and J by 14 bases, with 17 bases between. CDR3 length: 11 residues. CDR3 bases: TGTGCCAGCAACCCGGCTTACCGGGGGTTCTTT. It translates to CASNPAYRGFF.

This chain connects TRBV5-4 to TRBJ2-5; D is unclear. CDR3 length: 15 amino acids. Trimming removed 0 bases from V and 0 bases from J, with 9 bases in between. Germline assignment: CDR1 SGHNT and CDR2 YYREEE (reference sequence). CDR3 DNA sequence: TGTGCCAGCAGCTTGGTGGCGGCGTACCAAGAGACCCAGTACTTC. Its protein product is CASSLVAAYQETQYF.

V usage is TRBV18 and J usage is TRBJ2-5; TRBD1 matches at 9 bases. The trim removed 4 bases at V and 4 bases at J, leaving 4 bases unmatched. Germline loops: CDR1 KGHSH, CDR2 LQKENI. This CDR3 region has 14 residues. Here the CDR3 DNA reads TGTGCCAGCTCACTTCTGGGACAGGGAGAGACCCAGTACTTC. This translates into CASSLLGQGETQYF.

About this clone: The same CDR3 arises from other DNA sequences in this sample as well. The chain's CDR3 is CAWSGLGGETQYF. The CDR3 DNA sequence: TGTGCCTGGAGTGGATTGGGCGGGGAGACCCAGTACTTC. The chain uses TRBV30 and TRBJ2-5, with a possible D match to TRBD2 (5 bases). The CDR3 length is 13 residues. Germline CDR1 GTSNPN, CDR2 SVGIG (reference sequence). The V and J ends lost 1 base and 5 bases respectively, with 11 bases between them.

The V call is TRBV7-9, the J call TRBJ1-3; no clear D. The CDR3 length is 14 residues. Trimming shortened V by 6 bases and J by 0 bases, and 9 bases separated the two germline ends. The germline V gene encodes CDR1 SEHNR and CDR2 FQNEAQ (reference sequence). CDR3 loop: CASSHAGSGNTIYF. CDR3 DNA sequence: TGTGCCAGCAGTCACGCCGGCTCTGGAAACACCATATATTTT.

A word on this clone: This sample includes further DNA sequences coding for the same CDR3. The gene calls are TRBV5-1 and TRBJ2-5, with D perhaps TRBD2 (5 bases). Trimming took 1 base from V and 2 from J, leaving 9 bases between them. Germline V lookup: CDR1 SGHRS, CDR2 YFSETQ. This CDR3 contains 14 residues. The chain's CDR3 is CASSLRGNQETQYF. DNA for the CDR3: TGCGCCAGCAGCTTGCGGGGAAATCAAGAGACCCAGTACTTC.

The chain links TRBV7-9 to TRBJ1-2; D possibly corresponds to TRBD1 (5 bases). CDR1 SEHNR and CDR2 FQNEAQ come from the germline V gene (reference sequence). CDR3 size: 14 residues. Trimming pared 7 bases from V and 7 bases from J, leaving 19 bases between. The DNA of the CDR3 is TGTGCCAGCATCAACGGGGGGAACTTCGGTGGCTACACCTTC. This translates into CASINGGNFGGYTF.

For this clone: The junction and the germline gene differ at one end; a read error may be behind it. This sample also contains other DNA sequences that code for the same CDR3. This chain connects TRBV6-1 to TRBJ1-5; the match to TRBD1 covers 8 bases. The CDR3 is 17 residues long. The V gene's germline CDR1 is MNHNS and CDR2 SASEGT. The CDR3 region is CASSERRQGNSNQPQHF. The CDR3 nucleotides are TGTGCCAGCAGTGAACGACGACAGGGGAATAGCAATCAGCCCCAGCATTTC.

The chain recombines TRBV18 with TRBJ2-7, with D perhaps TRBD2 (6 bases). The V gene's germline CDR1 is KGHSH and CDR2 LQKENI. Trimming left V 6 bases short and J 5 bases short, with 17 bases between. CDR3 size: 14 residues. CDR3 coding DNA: TGTGCCAGCTCCTCGCGGGGCCCTTCCCACGAGCAGTACTTC. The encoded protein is CASSSRGPSHEQYF.

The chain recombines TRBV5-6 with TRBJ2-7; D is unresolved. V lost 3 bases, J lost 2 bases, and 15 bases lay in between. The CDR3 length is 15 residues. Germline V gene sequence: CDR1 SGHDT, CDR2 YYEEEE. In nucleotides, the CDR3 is TGTGCCAGCAGCTCCATCGGAATTTGGCCCTACGAGCAGTACTTC. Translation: CASSSIGIWPYEQYF.

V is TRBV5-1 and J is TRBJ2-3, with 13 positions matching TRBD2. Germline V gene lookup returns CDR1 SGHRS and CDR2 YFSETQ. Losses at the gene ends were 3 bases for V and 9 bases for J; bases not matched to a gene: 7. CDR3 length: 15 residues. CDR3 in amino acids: CASSSEVTSGRTQYF. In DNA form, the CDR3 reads TGCGCCAGCAGCTCCGAGGTGACTAGCGGGAGGACGCAGTATTTT.

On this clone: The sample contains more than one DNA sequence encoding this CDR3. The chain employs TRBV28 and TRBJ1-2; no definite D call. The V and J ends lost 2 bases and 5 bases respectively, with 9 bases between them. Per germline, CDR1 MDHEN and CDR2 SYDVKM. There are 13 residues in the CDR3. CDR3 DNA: TGTGCCAGCAGTTTAGGGGTTGGGTATGGCTACACCTTC. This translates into CASSLGVGYGYTF.

The CDR3, as DNA: TGTGCCAGCAGCTTGGCCCCGAAGGACGTAGACACCATATATTTT. It translates to CASSLAPKDVDTIYF. The chain joins TRBV5-6 to TRBJ1-3, with D unclear. V was pared by 0 bases and J by 8 bases, with 15 bases between. Germline V gives CDR1 SGHDT, CDR2 YYEEEE. The CDR3 has 15 residues.

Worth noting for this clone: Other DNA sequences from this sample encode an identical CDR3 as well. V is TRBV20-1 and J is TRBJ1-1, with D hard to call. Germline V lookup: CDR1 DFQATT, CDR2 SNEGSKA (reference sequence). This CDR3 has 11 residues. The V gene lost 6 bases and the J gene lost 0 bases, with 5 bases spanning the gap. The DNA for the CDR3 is TGCAGTGCATTCTTGAACACTGAAGCTTTCTTT. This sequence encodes CSAFLNTEAFF.

CDR3 protein: CASSQDTNTEAFF. The DNA of the CDR3 is TGCGCCAGCAGCCAGGACACAAACACTGAAGCTTTCTTT. This chain uses TRBV5-1 with TRBJ1-1, with D possibly TRBD1 on 5 matching bases. This CDR3 comprises 13 residues. Germline assignment: CDR1 SGHRS and CDR2 YFSETQ. V was clipped by 4 bases and J by 2 bases, with 9 bases between them.

Written as DNA, the CDR3 is TGTGCCAGCAGTTTACTTGGGGCCCGGGAGCTGTTTTTT. Translation gives CASSLLGARELFF. V is TRBV28 and J is TRBJ2-2; D is possibly TRBD1 (5 bases). Germline lookup yields CDR1 MDHEN and CDR2 SYDVKM. The CDR3 extends over 13 amino acids. V shed 2 bases and J shed 9 bases, with 10 bases lying between them.

The CDR3 sequence is CATESHIGATNEKLFF. CDR3 nucleotides: TGTGCCACCGAATCCCACATAGGCGCAACTAATGAAAAACTGTTTTTT. The genes are TRBV7-9 and TRBJ1-4; D is uncertain. This CDR3 has 16 amino acids. Germline V lookup: CDR1 SEHNR, CDR2 FQNEAQ (reference sequence). Trimming took 10 bases from V and 0 from J, leaving 18 bases between them. Together with reference TRBV7-9 and TRBJ1-4, the CDR3 gives the full variable domain: DTGVSQNPRHKITKRGQNVTFRCDPISEHNRLYWYRQTLGQGPEFLTYFQNEAQLEKSRLLSDRFSAERPKGSFSTLEIQRTEQGDSAMYLCATESHIGATNEKLFFGSGTQLSVL.

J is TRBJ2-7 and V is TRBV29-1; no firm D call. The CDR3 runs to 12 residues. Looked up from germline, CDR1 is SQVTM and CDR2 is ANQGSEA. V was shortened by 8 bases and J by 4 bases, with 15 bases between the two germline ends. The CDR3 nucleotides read TGCAGCTACCTAAATGAGGTGTACGAGCAGTACTTC. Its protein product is CSYLNEVYEQYF.

The CDR3 region is CAISESYEQFF. CDR3 coding DNA: TGTGCCATCAGTGAGTCCTATGAGCAGTTCTTC. The gene calls are TRBV10-3 and TRBJ2-1, with D uncertain. This CDR3 region has 11 residues. Trimming took 0 bases from V and 8 from J, leaving 2 bases between them. Germline loops: CDR1 ENHRY, CDR2 SYGVKD.